These T cell receptor beta chains were read from a single sample in a study of cytomegalovirus exposure and HLA in healthy donors. Assay used: immunoSEQ multiplex PCR; TCRdb lists only in-frame clones, some missing. The sample contains about 100,000 clones, around 69% of which appear only once. Sequenced input: PBMCs. The source is a woman aged 55-69 years in good health and CMV-seropositive. Each CDR3 is given with its conserved first and last residue. Clone size is shown for a subset of rows, as once, few, many or a class of expanded clone.

size	length	V	J	CDR3
.	13	TRBV18	TRBJ1-5	CASSPGANQPQHF
.	15	TRBV2	TRBJ1-4	CASSEGGTADEKLFF
.	15	TRBV28	TRBJ1-1	CASVGRLQQNTEAFF
.	17	TRBV27	TRBJ2-1	CASSLYQRGLSYNEQFF
.	15	TRBV11-2	TRBJ1-4	CASSFGDREDEKLFF
.	15	TRBV5-1	TRBJ2-1	CASSSRAGAYNEQFF
.	18	TRBV28	TRBJ2-6	CASSLWNRGRAGANVLTF
.	13	TRBV5-5	TRBJ2-7	CASRNFTGNEQYF
once	13	TRBV6-5	.	CASSFYRGREQYF
.	12	TRBV6-5	TRBJ1-3	CASSSAGNTIYF
.	14	TRBV11-3	TRBJ2-7	CASSLNSQGYEQYF
.	13	TRBV19	TRBJ2-7	CASNEGLSYEQYF
.	14	TRBV19	TRBJ2-7	CASSIGTGNYEQYF
.	13	TRBV5-1	TRBJ2-1	CASSLGLGDEQFF
.	14	TRBV30	TRBJ1-6	CAWSRGFANSPLHF
.	10	TRBV29-1	TRBJ2-7	CSVVGDEQYF
.	12	TRBV6-5	TRBJ2-7	CASGRVIYEQYF
.	14	TRBV29-1	TRBJ2-5	CSVKGQGVGETQYF
.	12	TRBV29-1	TRBJ2-7	CSAGQGINEQYF
.	18	TRBV11-2	TRBJ2-7	CASSLIYHPGGGPYEQYF
.	13	TRBV5-6	TRBJ1-1	CASSLSGDTEAFF
.	12	TRBV15	TRBJ2-1	CATSRRVGEQFF
.	16	TRBV27	TRBJ2-7	CASSLGASGRGGEQYF